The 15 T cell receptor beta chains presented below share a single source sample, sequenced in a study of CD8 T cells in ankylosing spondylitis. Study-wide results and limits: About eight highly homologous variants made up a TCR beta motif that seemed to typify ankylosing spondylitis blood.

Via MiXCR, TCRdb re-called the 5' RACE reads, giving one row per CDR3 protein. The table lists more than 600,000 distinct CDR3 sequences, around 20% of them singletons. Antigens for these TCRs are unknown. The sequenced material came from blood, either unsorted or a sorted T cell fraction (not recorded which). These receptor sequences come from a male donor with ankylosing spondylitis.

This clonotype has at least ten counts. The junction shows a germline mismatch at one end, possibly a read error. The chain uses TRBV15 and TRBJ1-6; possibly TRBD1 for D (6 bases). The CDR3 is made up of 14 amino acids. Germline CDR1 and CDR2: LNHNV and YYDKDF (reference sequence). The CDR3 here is CATRRGQNNSPLHF. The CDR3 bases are TGTGCCACCAGGAGAGGACAGAATAATTCACCCCTCCACTTT.

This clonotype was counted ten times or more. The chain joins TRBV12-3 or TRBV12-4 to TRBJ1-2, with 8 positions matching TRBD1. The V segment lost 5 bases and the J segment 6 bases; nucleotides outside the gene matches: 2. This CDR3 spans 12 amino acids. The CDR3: CASSRQGHGYTF. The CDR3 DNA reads TGTGCCAGCAGTCGACAGGGGCATGGCTACACCTTC.

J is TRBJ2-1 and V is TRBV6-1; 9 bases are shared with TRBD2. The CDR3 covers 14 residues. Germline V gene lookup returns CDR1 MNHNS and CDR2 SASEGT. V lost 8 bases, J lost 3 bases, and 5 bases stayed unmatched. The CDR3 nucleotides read TGTGCCAGCGGCGGGGGGGCCCACTACAATGAGCAGTTCTTC. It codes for CASGGGAHYNEQFF.

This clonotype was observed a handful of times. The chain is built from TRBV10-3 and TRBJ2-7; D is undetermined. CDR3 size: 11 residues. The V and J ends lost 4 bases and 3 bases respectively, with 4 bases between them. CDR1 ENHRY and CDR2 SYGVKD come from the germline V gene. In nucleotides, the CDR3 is TGTGCCATCAGTGGGGACTACGAGCAGTACTTC. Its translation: CAISGDYEQYF.

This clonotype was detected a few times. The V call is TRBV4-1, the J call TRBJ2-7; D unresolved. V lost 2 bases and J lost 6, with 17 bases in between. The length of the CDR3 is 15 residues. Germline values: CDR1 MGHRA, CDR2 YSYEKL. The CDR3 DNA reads TGCGCCAGCAGCCAACCCACCCGCCGGCCTCTCGAGCAGTACTTC. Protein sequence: CASSQPTRRPLEQYF.

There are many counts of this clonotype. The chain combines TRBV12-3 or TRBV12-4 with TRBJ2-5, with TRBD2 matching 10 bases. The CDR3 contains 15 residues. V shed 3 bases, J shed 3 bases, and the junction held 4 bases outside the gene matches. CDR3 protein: CASSLRLAGEETQYF. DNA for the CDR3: TGTGCCAGCAGTTTGAGGCTAGCGGGGGAAGAGACCCAGTACTTC.

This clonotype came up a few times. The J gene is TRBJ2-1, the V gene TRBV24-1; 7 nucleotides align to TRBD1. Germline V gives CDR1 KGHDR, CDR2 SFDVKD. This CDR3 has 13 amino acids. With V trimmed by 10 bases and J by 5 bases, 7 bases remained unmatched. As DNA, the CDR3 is TGTGCCACAAGAGACAGGGCGGACAATGAGCAGTTCTTC. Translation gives CATRDRADNEQFF.

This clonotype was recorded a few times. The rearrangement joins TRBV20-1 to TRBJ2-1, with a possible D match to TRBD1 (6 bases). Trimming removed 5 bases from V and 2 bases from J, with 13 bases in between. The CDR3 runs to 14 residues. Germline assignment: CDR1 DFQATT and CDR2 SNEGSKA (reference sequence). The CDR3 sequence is CSAADRLTYNEQFF. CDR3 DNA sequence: TGCAGTGCTGCCGACAGGTTGACCTACAATGAGCAGTTCTTC.

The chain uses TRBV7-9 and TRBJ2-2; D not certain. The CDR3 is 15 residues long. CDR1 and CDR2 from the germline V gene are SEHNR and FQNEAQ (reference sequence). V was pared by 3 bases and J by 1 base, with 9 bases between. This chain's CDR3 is CASSLTSQNTGELFF. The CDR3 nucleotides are TGTGCCAGCAGCTTGACGTCCCAGAACACCGGGGAGCTGTTTTTT. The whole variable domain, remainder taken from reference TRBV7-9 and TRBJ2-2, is DTGVSQNPRHKITKRGQNVTFRCDPISEHNRLYWYRQTLGQGPEFLTYFQNEAQLEKSRLLSDRFSAERPKGSFSTLEIQRTEQGDSAMYLCASSLTSQNTGELFFGEGSRLTVL.

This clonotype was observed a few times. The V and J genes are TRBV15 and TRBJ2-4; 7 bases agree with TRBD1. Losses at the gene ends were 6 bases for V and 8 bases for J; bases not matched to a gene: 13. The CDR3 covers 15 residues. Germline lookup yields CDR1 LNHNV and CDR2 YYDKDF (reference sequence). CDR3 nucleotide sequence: TGTGCCACCAGTAGGGGCGACAGGGAAGGGGACATTCAGTACTTC. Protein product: CATSRGDREGDIQYF.

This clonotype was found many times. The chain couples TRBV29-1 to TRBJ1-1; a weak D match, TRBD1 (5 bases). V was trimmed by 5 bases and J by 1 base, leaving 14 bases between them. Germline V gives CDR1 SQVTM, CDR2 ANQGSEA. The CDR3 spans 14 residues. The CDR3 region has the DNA TGCAGCGTTCGTAGGGGTGTGGAGAACACTGAAGCTTTCTTT. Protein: CSVRRGVENTEAFF.

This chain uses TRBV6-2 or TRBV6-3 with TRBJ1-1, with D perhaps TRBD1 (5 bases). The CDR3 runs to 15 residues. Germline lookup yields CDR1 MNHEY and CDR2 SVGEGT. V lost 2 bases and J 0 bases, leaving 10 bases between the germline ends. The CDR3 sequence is CASSYGDRLNTEAFF. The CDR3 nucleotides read TGTGCCAGCAGTTACGGCGACAGACTGAACACTGAAGCTTTCTTT.

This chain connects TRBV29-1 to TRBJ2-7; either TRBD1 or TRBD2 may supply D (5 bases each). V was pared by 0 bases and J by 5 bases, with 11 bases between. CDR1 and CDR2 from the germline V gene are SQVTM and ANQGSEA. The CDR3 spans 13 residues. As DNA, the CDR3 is TGCAGCGTTGAAGACGGCCAGGGAGACGAGCAGTACTTC. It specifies CSVEDGQGDEQYF.

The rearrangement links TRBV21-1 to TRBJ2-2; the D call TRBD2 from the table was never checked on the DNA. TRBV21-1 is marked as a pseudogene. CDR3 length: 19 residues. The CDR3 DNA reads TGTGCCAGCAGCAAATTATACCCTAGCGGGAGCCAGAACACCGGGGAGCTGTTTTTT. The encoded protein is CASSKLYPSGSQNTGELFF.

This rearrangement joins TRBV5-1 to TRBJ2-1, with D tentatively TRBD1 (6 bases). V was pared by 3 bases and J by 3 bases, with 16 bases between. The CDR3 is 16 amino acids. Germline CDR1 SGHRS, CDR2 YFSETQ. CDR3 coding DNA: TGCGCCAGCAGCTCCACGGGACAACCCTACTACAATGAGCAGTTCTTC. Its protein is CASSSTGQPYYNEQFF.